The TCR beta chain under discussion was sequenced for a study of immune heterogeneity within non-small cell lung tumors. Trimming removed 4 bases from V and 5 bases from J; junction bases left unmatched: 7. The CDR3 has 15 amino acids. Germline CDR1 DFQATT, CDR2 SNEGSKA (reference sequence). Template material for each sample was 500 to 650 ng of bulk tumor genomic DNA. Spaced far apart, several biopsies were taken from each primary tumor during surgery. Patients went through curative surgery, and their non-small cell lung cancer was untreated and newly diagnosed. This clonotype was detected only a few times. In this CDR3 the conserved last residue, phenylalanine or tryptophan, is missing, so a read error is likely. Using 32 V and 13 J primers, multiplex PCR amplified TCR beta CDR3. One entry per CDR3 protein results from TCRdb running MiXCR on the multiplex PCR reads. The table records tens of thousands of distinct CDR3 sequences, 28% of them present only once.

This clonotype was sampled from a man in his forties with non-small cell lung cancer. This sequence joins TRBV20-1 and TRBJ2-1; the match to TRBD2 covers 11 bases. Sequencing was carried out using lung tumor tissue. The CDR3 region has the DNA TGCAGTGCTAAAGGGACTAGCGGACTTCACAATGAGCAGTTCTCC. It yields the protein CSAKGTSGLHNEQFS.